This T cell receptor (beta chain) originates from a study of blood T cells in healthy people across ages. Background on the study: About one barcoded TCR beta cDNA was captured per two T cells.

Study results and caveats: Age brought a roughly linear fall in TCR beta diversity measured per million T cells.

Germline V lookup: CDR1 SQVTM, CDR2 ANQGSEA. The CDR3 contains 15 residues. Trimming shortened V by 3 bases and J by 8 bases, and 22 bases separated the two germline ends. Of note for this clonotype: The antigen is unknown.

A J-beta primer mix and a sample-barcoded 5' primer were used in a second PCR of roughly 6 to 12 cycles. The study obtained at least 3 million CDR3-containing paired-end reads from every sample. TCRdb fed the 5' RACE reads into MiXCR, producing one record per CDR3 protein. The data show some 1,500,000 distinct CDR3 sequences, 40% to 45% seen once. This TCR was sampled from a woman aged 18-35 years in good health. The chain carries TRBV29-1 and TRBJ1-1, with D perhaps TRBD1 (6 bases). The sample comprised blood. The CDR3, as DNA: TGCAGCGTTGAGAGGGGGGGGAGTTTTGGGGAAGAAGCTTTCTTT. This encodes CSVERGGSFGEEAFF.